The sequence of this T cell receptor beta chain was determined in a study of blood T cells in healthy people across ages. Study-wide points: In older individuals, TCR beta diversity per million T cells was lower, falling roughly linearly with age.

This clonotype was seen more than once but under ten times. The antigen remains unidentified. Using a J-beta primer mix together with a sample-barcoded 5' primer, a second PCR was run for roughly 6 to 11 cycles. Template switching added a 12-random-nucleotide identifier to every cDNA molecule. Using its own MiXCR run on the 5' RACE reads, TCRdb lists one record per CDR3 protein. The sample carries roughly 1.6 million distinct CDR3 sequences, about 35% recorded once. J lost 2 bases, V lost 3 bases, and 5 bases had no gene match. The CDR3 is made up of 15 amino acids. Germline V lookup: CDR1 SGHTA, CDR2 FQGNSA.

This chain joins TRBV7-2 and TRBJ2-3; the match to TRBD2 covers 7 bases. Sequencing was carried out using blood. The clonotype comes from a young woman in good health. The CDR3 DNA sequence: TGTGCCAGCAGCTTGACTAGCTTCAACACAGATACGCAGTATTTT. This translates into CASSLTSFNTDTQYF.